This T cell receptor beta chain came from a study of blood T cell repertoires in COVID-19. Background on the study: Italy, Spain and the United States were the sources of the convalescent and acute COVID-19 samples. T cells, B-cell-depleted T cells, or PBMCs provided the cDNA or gDNA that served as material.

This clone has a handful of counts. V was clipped by 5 bases and J by 0 bases, with 15 bases between them. The CDR3 is 16 amino acids. The germline V gene has CDR1 SGDLS and CDR2 YYNGEE. Clones were sequenced by immunoSEQ multiplex PCR, and TCRdb holds only the in-frame ones, with some missing. The sample carries about 240,000 clones, about four fifths recorded once. This TCR was recovered from a woman aged 80 or over with acute or convalescent COVID-19. The sequenced sample was peripheral blood. V gene TRBV9 combines with J gene TRBJ1-3; a possible D gene is TRBD1 (6 bases). CDR3 sequence (DNA): TGTGCCAGCAGTCGACAGGTTCCGATCTCTGGAAACACCATATATTTT. Encoded protein: CASSRQVPISGNTIYF.